This TCR beta chain was recovered during a study of blood T cell repertoires in COVID-19. Study as a whole: Samples representing acute and convalescent COVID-19 were sourced from the United States, Italy and Spain. PBMCs, B-cell-depleted T cells, or T cells provided the cDNA or gDNA that made up the material.

The CDR3 spans 13 residues. Per germline, CDR1 MNHEY and CDR2 SVGEGT. V lost 5 bases and J 5 bases, leaving 12 bases between the germline ends. Per the original methods: Reference gene primers were amplified, and this amplification served to estimate nucleated cell counts. Assay used: immunoSEQ multiplex PCR; TCRdb lists only in-frame clones, some missing. From that table come the V and J calls and clone size; the DNA was used to work out D and trimming. The sample consists of about 150,000 clones, about 86% of them appearing once. This chain uses TRBV6-2 or TRBV6-3 with TRBJ1-2; possible D gene TRBD1, 5 bases. Sequencing was carried out using peripheral blood. The TCR was taken from a man aged 65 to 85 with acute or convalescent COVID-19. CDR3 region: CASSESGTYGYTF. The CDR3 DNA follows: TGTGCCAGCAGTGAGAGCGGGACTTATGGCTACACCTTC.